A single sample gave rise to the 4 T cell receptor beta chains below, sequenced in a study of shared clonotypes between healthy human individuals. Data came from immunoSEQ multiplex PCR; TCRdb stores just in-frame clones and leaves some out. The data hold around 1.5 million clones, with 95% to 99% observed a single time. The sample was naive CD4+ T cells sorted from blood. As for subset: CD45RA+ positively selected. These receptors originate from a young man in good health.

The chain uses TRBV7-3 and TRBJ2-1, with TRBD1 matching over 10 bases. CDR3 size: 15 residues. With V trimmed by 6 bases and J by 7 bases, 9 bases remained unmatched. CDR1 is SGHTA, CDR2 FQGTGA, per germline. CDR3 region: CASRSGTGAINEQFF. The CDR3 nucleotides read TGTGCCAGCAGATCCGGGACAGGGGCCATTAATGAGCAGTTCTTC.

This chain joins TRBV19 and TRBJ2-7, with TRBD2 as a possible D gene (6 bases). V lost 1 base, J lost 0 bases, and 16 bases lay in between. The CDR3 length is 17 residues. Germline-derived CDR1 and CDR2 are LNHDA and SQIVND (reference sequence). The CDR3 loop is CASSIAAGGAISYEQYF. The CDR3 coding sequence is TGTGCCAGTAGTATAGCCGCGGGCGGGGCCATCTCCTACGAGCAGTACTTC.

DNA of the CDR3: TGCGCCAGCAGCCCGAGAGTGGGTGGCAATCAGCCCCAGCATTTT. This encodes CASSPRVGGNQPQHF. The chain joins TRBV4-3 to TRBJ1-5; no reliable D call. The CDR3 has 15 amino acids. Trimming took 4 bases from V and 2 from J, leaving 12 bases between them. Germline V gives CDR1 LGHNA, CDR2 YSLEER.

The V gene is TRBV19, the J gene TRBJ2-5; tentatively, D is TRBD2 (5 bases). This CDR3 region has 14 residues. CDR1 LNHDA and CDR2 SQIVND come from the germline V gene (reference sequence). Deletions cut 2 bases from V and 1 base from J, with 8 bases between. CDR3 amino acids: CASSIMAGQETQYF. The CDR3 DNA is TGTGCCAGTAGTATAATGGCGGGCCAAGAGACCCAGTACTTC.